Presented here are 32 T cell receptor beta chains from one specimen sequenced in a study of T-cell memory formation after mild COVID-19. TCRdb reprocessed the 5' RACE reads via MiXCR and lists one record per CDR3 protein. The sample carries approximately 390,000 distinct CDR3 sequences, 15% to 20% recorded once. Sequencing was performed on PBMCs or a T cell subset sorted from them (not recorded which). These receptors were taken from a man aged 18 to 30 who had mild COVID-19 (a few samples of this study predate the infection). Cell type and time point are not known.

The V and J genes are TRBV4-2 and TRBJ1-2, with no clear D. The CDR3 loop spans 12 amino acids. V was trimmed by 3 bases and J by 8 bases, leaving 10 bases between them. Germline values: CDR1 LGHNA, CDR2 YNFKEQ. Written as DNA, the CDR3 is TGTGCCAGCAGCCAGGGAGAGGGAGGCTACACCTTC. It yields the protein CASSQGEGGYTF.

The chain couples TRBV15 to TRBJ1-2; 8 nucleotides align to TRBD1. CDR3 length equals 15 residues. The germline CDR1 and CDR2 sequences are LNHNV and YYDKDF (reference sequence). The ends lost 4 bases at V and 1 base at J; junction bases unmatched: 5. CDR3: CATSIRDRLNYGYTF. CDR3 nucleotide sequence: TGTGCCACCAGCATCCGGGACAGGCTTAACTATGGCTACACCTTC.

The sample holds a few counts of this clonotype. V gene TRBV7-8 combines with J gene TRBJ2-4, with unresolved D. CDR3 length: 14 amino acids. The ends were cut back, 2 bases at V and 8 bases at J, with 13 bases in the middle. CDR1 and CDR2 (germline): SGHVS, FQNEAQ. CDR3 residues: CASSLSSARDIQYF. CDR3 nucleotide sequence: TGTGCCAGCAGCTTATCTAGTGCCCGGGACATTCAGTACTTC.

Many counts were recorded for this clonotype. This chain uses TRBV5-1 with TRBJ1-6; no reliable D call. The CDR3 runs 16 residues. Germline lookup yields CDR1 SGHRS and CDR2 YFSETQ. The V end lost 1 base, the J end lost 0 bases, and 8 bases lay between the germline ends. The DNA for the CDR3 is TGCGCCAGCAGCTTGCGTTCGAGCTCCTATAATTCACCCCTCCACTTT. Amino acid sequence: CASSLRSSSYNSPLHF. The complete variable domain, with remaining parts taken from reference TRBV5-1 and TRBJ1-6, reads KAGVTQTPRYLIKTRGQQVTLSCSPISGHRSVSWYQQTPGQGLQFLFEYFSETQRNKGNFPGRFSGRQFSNSRSEMNVSTLELGDSALYLCASSLRSSSYNSPLHFGNGTRLTVT.

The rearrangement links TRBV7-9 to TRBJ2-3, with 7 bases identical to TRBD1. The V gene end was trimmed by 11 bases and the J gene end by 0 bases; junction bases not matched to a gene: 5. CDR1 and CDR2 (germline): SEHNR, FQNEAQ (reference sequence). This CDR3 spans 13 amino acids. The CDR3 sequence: CAGDSSSTDTQYF. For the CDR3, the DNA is TGTGCCGGGGACAGCTCGAGCACAGATACGCAGTATTTT.

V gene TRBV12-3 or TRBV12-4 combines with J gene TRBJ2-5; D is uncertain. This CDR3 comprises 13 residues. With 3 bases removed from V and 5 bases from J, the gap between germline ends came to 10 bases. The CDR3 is CASSLRTRETQYF. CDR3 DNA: TGTGCCAGCAGTTTGCGCACCCGGGAGACCCAGTACTTC.

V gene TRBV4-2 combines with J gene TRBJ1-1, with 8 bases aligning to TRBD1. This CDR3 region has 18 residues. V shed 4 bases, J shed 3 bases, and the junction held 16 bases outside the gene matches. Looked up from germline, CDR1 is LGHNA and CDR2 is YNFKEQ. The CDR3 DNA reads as TGTGCCAGCAGCCTCATTATGAGGCAGGGGGCGCGGGACACTGAAGCTTTCTTT. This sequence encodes CASSLIMRQGARDTEAFF.

In DNA, the CDR3 is TGCAGTGCTAGAGATCTGCAGGTTCCCTACGAGCAGTACGTC. This sequence encodes CSARDLQVPYEQYV. The V call is TRBV20-1, the J call TRBJ2-7; D gene uncertain. V lost 0 bases and J lost 2, with 11 bases in between. This CDR3 contains 14 residues. Germline values: CDR1 DFQATT, CDR2 SNEGSKA (reference sequence).

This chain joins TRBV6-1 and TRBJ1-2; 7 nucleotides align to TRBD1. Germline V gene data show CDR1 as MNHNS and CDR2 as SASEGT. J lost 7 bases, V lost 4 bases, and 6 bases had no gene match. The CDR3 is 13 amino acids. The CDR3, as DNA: TGTGCCAGCAGTGCCGACAGGGTTCGTGGCTACACCTTC. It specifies CASSADRVRGYTF.

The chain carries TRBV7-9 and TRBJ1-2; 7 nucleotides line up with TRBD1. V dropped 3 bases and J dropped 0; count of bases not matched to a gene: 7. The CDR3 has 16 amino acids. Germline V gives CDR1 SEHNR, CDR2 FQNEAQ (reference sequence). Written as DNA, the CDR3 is TGTGCCAGCAGCTTGGTCGGACAGGCGTCTAACTATGGCTACACCTTC. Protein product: CASSLVGQASNYGYTF.

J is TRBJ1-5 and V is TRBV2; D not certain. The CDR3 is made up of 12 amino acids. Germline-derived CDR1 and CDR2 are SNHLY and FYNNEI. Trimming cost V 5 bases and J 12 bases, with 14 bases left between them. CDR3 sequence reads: CASSNDDPGQHF. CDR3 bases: TGTGCCAGCAGTAATGACGACCCCGGCCAGCATTTT.

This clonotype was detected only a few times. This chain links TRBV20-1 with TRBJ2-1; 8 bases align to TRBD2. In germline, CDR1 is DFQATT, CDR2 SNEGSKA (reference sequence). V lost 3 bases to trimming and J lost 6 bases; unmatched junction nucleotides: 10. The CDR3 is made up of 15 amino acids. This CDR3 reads CSASGGGPLGNEQFF. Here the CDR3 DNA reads TGCAGTGCTAGTGGCGGGGGGCCCCTCGGCAATGAGCAGTTCTTC.

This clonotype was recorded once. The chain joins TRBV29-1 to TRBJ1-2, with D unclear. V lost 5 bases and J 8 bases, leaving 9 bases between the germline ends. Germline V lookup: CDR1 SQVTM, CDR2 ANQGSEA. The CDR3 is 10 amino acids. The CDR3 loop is CSVNIGGYTF. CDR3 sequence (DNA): TGCAGCGTTAATATAGGGGGCTACACCTTC.

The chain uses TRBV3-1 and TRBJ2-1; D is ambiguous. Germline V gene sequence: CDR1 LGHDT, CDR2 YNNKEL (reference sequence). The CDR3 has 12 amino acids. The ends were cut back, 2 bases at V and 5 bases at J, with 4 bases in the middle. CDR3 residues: CASSQSDNEQFF. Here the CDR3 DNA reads TGTGCCAGCAGCCAAAGTGACAATGAGCAGTTCTTC.

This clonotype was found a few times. CDR3 amino acids: CASSLGVGEAFF. CDR3 sequence (DNA): TGTGCCAGCAGCTTGGGGGTGGGTGAAGCTTTCTTT. The chain has TRBV7-9 and TRBJ1-1; possibly TRBD1 for D (5 bases). The CDR3 length is 12 residues. Germline lookup yields CDR1 SEHNR and CDR2 FQNEAQ (reference sequence). V dropped 3 bases and J dropped 7 bases, with 9 bases sitting between them.

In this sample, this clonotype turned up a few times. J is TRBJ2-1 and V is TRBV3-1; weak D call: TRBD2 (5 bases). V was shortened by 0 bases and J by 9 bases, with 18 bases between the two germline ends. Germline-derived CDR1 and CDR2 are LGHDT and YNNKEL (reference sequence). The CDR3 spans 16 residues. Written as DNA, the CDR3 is TGTGCCAGCAGCCAAGATAGAGCCCCGGCGGGTGTTGAGCAGTTCTTC. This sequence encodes CASSQDRAPAGVEQFF.

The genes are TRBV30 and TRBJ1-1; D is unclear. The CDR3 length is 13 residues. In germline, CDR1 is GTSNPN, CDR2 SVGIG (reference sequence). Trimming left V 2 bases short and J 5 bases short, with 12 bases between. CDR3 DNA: TGTGCCTGGAGTCAAAGGCATGAGACTGAAGCTTTCTTT. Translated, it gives CAWSQRHETEAFF.

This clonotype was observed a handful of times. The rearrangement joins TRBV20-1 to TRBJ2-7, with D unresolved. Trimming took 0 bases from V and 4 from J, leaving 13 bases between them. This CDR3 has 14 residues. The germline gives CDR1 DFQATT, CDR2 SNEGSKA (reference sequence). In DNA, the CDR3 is TGCAGTGCTAGAGATGAAGCAGTGACTTACGAGCAGTACTTC. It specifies CSARDEAVTYEQYF.

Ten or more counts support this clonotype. In DNA form, the CDR3 reads TGTGCCAGCAGTTCCGGGACAGGGTTGAGTGAAAAACTGTTTTTT. Its protein product is CASSSGTGLSEKLFF. V usage is TRBV12-3 or TRBV12-4 and J usage is TRBJ1-4; 9 bases align to TRBD1. After removal of 4 bases from V and 7 bases from J, the junction contained 7 bases not matched to a gene. The length of the CDR3 is 15 residues.

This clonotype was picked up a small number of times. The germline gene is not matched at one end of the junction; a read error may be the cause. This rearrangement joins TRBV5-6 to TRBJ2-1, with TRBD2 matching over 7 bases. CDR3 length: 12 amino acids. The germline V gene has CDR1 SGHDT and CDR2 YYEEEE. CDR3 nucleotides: TGTGCCAGCAGCTTGGCCGCTAGCGGCGGGGTCTTC. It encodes CASSLAASGGVF.

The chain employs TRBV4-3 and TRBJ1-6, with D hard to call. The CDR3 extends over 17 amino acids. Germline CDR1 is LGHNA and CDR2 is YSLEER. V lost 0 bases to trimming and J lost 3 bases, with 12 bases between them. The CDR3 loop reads CASSQDRPEYYNSPLHF. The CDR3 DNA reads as TGCGCCAGCAGCCAAGACCGGCCAGAGTACTATAATTCACCCCTCCACTTT.

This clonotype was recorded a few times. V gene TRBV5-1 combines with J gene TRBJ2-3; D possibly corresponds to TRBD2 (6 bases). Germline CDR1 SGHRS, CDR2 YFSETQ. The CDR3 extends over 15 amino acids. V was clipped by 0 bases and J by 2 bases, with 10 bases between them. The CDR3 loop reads CASSLELAITDTQYF. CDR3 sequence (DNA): TGCGCCAGCAGCTTGGAGCTAGCGATCACAGATACGCAGTATTTT.

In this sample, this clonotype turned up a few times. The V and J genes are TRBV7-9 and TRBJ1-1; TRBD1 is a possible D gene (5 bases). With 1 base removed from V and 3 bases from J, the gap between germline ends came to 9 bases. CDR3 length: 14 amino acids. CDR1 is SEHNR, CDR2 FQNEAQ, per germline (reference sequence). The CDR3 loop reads CASSLVGRYTEAFF. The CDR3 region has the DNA TGTGCCAGCAGCTTAGTGGGGCGGTACACTGAAGCTTTCTTT.

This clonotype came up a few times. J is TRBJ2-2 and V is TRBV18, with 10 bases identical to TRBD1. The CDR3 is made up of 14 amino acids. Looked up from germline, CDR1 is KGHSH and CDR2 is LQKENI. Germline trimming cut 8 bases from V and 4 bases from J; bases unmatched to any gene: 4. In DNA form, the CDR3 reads TGTGCCAGCAGCTGGACAGGGGGCACCGGGGAGCTGTTTTTT. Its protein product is CASSWTGGTGELFF.

The CDR3 sequence: CASSRDSSSGGTSTDTQYF. The CDR3 region has the DNA TGTGCCAGCAGTCGCGACAGTTCTAGCGGGGGGACTAGCACAGATACGCAGTATTTT. The V call is TRBV7-3, the J call TRBJ2-3; 11 bases match TRBD2. V was pared by 6 bases and J by 0 bases, with 14 bases of the junction left unmatched. The CDR3 sequence is 19 residues long. Per the germline V gene, CDR1 is SGHTA and CDR2 is FQGTGA.

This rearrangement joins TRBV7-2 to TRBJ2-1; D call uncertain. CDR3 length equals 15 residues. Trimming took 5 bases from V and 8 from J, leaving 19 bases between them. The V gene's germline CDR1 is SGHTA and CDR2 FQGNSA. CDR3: CASSELKALEYEQFF. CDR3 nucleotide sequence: TGTGCCAGCAGCGAACTCAAAGCGCTGGAATATGAGCAGTTCTTC.

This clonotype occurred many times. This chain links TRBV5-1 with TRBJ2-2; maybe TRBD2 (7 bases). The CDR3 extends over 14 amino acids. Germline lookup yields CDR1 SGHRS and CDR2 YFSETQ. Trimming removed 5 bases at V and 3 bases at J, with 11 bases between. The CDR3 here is CASRGGADTGELFF. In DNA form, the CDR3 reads TGCGCCAGCAGAGGGGGGGCGGACACCGGGGAGCTGTTTTTT.

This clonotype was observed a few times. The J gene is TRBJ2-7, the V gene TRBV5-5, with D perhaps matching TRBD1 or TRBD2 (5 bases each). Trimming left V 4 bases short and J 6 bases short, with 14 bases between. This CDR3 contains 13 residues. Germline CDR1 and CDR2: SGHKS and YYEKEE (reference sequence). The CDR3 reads CASSRGPSGEQYF. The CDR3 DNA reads TGTGCCAGCAGCCGGGGCCCCTCGGGCGAGCAGTACTTC.

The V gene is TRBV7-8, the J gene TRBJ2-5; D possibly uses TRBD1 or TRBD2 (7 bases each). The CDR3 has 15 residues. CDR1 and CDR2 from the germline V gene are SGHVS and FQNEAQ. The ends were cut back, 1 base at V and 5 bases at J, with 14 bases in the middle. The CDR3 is CASSLDPGGEETQYF. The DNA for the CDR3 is TGTGCCAGCAGCTTAGATCCAGGGGGGGAGGAGACCCAGTACTTC.

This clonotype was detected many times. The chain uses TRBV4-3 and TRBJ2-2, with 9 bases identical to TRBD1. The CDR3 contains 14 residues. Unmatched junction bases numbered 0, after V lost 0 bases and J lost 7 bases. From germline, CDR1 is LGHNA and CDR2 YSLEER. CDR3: CASSQETGGGELFF. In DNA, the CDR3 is TGCGCCAGCAGCCAAGAGACAGGGGGCGGGGAGCTGTTTTTT.

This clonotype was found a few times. CDR3 sequence reads: CASTFSSSTDTQYF. CDR3 coding DNA: TGTGCCAGCACCTTCTCCTCTAGCACAGATACGCAGTATTTT. The gene calls are TRBV7-9 and TRBJ2-3; D unclear. Germline assignment: CDR1 SEHNR and CDR2 FQNEAQ (reference sequence). The CDR3 is 14 residues long. V lost 7 bases and J lost 0, with 11 bases in between.

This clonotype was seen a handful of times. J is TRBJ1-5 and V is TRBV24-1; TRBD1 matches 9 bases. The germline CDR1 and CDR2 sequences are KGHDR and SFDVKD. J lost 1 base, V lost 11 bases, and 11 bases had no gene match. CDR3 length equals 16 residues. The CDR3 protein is CAKAGTGKKSNQPQHF. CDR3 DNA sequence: TGTGCCAAAGCCGGGACAGGGAAAAAAAGCAATCAGCCCCAGCATTTT.